This T cell receptor beta chain derives from a study of CD8 T cell repertoires and HIV-1 epitope variants. Study background: Twenty-five autologous and known Gag and Nef epitope variant peptides each stimulated T cells separately. Epitopes were three Gag families plus Nef HW9 and YT9.

J gave up 3 bases and V 6 bases, and 8 bases lay outside the gene matches. CDR3 length equals 15 residues. CDR1 is SEHNR and CDR2 is FQNEAQ in the germline V gene (reference sequence). Profiled with immunoSEQ multiplex PCR; TCRdb holds only in-frame clones, not every one. This table holds thousands of clones, about three fifths found once. Turning to this clone: The antigen is undetermined.

The V gene is TRBV7-9, the J gene TRBJ1-1, with 9 nucleotides matching TRBD1. Sequenced: cultured CD8+ T cells derived from PBMCs. The clonotype originates from a male donor with HIV. CDR3 DNA sequence: TGTGCCAGCAGAGGACAGGGGTTAGGGTACACTGAAGCTTTCTTT. Translating it yields CASRGQGLGYTEAFF.